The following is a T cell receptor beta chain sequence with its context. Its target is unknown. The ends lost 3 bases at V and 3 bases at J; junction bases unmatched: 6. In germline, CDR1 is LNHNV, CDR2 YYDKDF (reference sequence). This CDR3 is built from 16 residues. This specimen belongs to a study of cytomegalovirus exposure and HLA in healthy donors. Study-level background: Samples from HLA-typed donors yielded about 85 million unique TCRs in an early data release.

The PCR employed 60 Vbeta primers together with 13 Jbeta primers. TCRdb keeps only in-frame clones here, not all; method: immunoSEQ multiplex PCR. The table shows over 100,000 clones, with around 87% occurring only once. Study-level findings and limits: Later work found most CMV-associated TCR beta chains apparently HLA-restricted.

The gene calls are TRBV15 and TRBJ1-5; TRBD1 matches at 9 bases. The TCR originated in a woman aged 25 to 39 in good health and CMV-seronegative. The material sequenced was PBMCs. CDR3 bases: TGTGCCACCAGCAGCATGACAGGGGGACCCAATCAGCCCCAGCATTTT. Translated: CATSSMTGGPNQPQHF.